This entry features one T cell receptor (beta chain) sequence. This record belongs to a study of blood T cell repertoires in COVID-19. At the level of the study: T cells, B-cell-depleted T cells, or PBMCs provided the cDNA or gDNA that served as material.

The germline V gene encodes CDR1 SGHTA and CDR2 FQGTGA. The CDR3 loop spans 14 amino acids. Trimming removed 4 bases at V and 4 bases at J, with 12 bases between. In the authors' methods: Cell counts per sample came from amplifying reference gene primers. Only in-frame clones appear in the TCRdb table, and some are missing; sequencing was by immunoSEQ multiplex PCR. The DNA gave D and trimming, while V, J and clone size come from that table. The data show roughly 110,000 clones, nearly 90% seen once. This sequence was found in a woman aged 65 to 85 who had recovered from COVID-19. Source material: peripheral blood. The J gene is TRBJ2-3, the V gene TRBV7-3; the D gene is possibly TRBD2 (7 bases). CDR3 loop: CASSSGGSSDTQYF. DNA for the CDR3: TGTGCCAGCAGCTCGGGGGGCTCCTCAGATACGCAGTATTTT.